This entry lists 29 T cell receptor beta chains sequenced from one sample in a study of blood T cell repertoires in COVID-19. Repertoires were generated with immunoSEQ multiplex PCR, while TCRdb's copy carries only in-frame clones and drops some. The sample shows about 260,000 clones, around 89% of them seen only once. The sample was peripheral blood. These receptor sequences come from a man in his fifties or sixties who had recovered from COVID-19.

The chain links TRBV7-9 to TRBJ1-3; TRBD1 might be the D (5 bases). CDR1 and CDR2 (germline): SEHNR, FQNEAQ (reference sequence). The CDR3 consists of 16 residues. V was cut by 3 bases and J by 0 bases, with 12 bases left in between. The CDR3 region has the DNA TGTGCCAGCAGCTTGGGGGGAAAGAGCTCTGGAAACACCATATATTTT. Its protein product is CASSLGGKSSGNTIYF.

The chain carries TRBV19 and TRBJ1-5; D ambiguous. V lost 2 bases and J lost 6, with 11 bases in between. From germline, CDR1 is LNHDA and CDR2 SQIVND (reference sequence). The CDR3 has 14 residues. Here the CDR3 DNA reads TGTGCCAGTAGTATAAACCCGGTAAGTCAGCCCCAGCATTTT. This encodes CASSINPVSQPQHF. Looking up the rest from reference TRBV19 and TRBJ1-5 gives the full variable domain: DGGITQSPKYLFRKEGQNVTLSCEQNLNHDAMYWYRQDPGQGLRLIYYSQIVNDFQKGDIAEGYSVSREKKESFPLTVTSAQKNPTAFYLCASSINPVSQPQHFGDGTRLSIL.

The chain links TRBV6-5 to TRBJ2-7; weak D call: TRBD1 (6 bases). The CDR3 has 11 residues. The V and J ends lost 9 bases and 3 bases respectively, with 9 bases between them. CDR1 and CDR2 from the germline V gene are MNHEY and SVGAGI. The CDR3 DNA follows: TGTGCCAGAACAGGGAACTACGAGCAGTACTTC. It translates to CARTGNYEQYF.

V is TRBV9 and J is TRBJ2-2; 7 nucleotides align to TRBD1. This CDR3 is built from 15 residues. V lost 3 bases to trimming and J lost 4 bases; unmatched junction nucleotides: 6. Germline V gene sequence: CDR1 SGDLS, CDR2 YYNGEE. The CDR3 reads CASSATGRITGELFF. The CDR3, as DNA: TGTGCCAGCAGCGCGACAGGGCGGATCACCGGGGAGCTGTTTTTT.

Details on this clone: Other DNA sequences in the same sample also yield this CDR3. The chain employs TRBV30 and TRBJ1-5; D unresolved. Trimming took off 2 bases at V and 5 bases at J, with 10 bases between the two ends. There are 13 residues in the CDR3. Germline loops: CDR1 GTSNPN, CDR2 SVGIG (reference sequence). CDR3 region: CAWSSGGYQPQHF. The DNA for the CDR3 is TGTGCCTGGAGTAGTGGAGGTTATCAGCCCCAGCATTTT.

In this sample, this clone turned up once. The rearrangement uses TRBV5-4 and TRBJ2-5; D is unclear. Trimming took off 1 base at V and 2 bases at J, with 9 bases between the two ends. The CDR3 runs to 14 residues. Looked up from germline, CDR1 is SGHNT and CDR2 is YYREEE (reference sequence). The CDR3: CASSLQVQQETQYF. The CDR3 coding sequence is TGTGCCAGCAGCTTGCAGGTCCAGCAAGAGACCCAGTACTTC.

The chain links TRBV4-1 to TRBJ1-1; D remains unclear. The CDR3 has 11 residues. CDR1 MGHRA and CDR2 YSYEKL come from the germline V gene. Deletions cut 1 base from V and 8 bases from J, with 5 bases between. The CDR3 nucleotides read TGCGCCAGCAGCCAAGCGGGGGAAGCTTTCTTT. This encodes CASSQAGEAFF.

V usage is TRBV2 and J usage is TRBJ2-7; the D is unclear. The germline gives CDR1 SNHLY, CDR2 FYNNEI. The CDR3 sequence is 13 residues long. Between the trimmed V and J ends, which lost 6 bases and 0 bases, there was a span of 9 bases. CDR3 coding DNA: TGTGCCAGCAGCTTCCGTAACTCCTACGAGCAGTACTTC. As protein: CASSFRNSYEQYF.

The V gene is TRBV6-1, the J gene TRBJ2-5, with 8 bases identical to TRBD1. V lost 3 bases and J lost 2; bases outside the gene matches: 8. Per germline, CDR1 MNHNS and CDR2 SASEGT. The CDR3 consists of 16 residues. CDR3 loop: CASSDLGQAPQETQYF. In DNA, the CDR3 is TGTGCCAGCAGTGACTTGGGACAGGCTCCTCAAGAGACCCAGTACTTC.

V usage is TRBV6-5 and J usage is TRBJ1-1; a possible D gene is TRBD1 (5 bases). The ends were cut back, 4 bases at V and 5 bases at J, with 8 bases in the middle. This CDR3 has 12 residues. Germline V gene sequence: CDR1 MNHEY, CDR2 SVGAGI. CDR3 residues: CASSWPGTEAFF. In nucleotides, the CDR3 is TGTGCCAGCAGTTGGCCAGGGACTGAAGCTTTCTTT.

The chain uses TRBV10-1 and TRBJ2-2; 8 bases are a match to TRBD1. The CDR3 extends over 17 amino acids. The ends lost 0 bases at V and 3 bases at J; junction bases unmatched: 6. Germline V gives CDR1 WNHNN, CDR2 SYGVQD (reference sequence). This CDR3 is CASSESPGQADTGELFF. In DNA form, the CDR3 reads TGCGCCAGCAGTGAGTCGCCGGGACAGGCCGACACCGGGGAGCTGTTTTTT.

The genes are TRBV6-6 and TRBJ1-2, with a tentative D call TRBD1 (5 bases). Germline-derived CDR1 and CDR2 are MNHNY and SVGAGI (reference sequence). V was clipped by 0 bases and J by 5 bases, with 10 bases between them. This CDR3 spans 14 amino acids. The CDR3: CASSYSGEGYGYTF. CDR3 sequence (DNA): TGTGCCAGCAGTTACTCTGGGGAGGGGTATGGCTACACCTTC.

The chain joins TRBV12-3 or TRBV12-4 to TRBJ1-1; possible D gene TRBD1, 6 bases. The CDR3 is 13 amino acids. V was cut by 3 bases and J by 8 bases, with 13 bases left in between. Written as DNA, the CDR3 is TGTGCCAGCAGTTTTTCGGCAGGGGCCGAAGCTTTCTTT. Its translation is CASSFSAGAEAFF.

This clone showed up just a few times. This sequence joins TRBV29-1 and TRBJ1-2; TRBD1 is a possible D gene (6 bases). Germline V gene data show CDR1 as SQVTM and CDR2 as ANQGSEA. The CDR3 is made up of 13 amino acids. Trimming took 3 bases from V and 2 from J, leaving 10 bases between them. CDR3 amino acids: CSVDFQGNYGYTF. The CDR3 DNA follows: TGCAGCGTTGACTTTCAGGGGAACTATGGCTACACCTTC.

The V gene is TRBV5-6, the J gene TRBJ2-7; 9 nucleotides match TRBD1. Looked up from germline, CDR1 is SGHDT and CDR2 is YYEEEE. This CDR3 has 15 amino acids. After removal of 2 bases from V and 0 bases from J, the junction contained 3 bases not matched to a gene. Here the CDR3 DNA reads TGTGCCAGCAGCTTATGGGACAGGGCCTCCTACGAGCAGTACTTC. Translation: CASSLWDRASYEQYF.

J is TRBJ1-1 and V is TRBV5-6; the match to TRBD1 covers 8 bases. CDR1 is SGHDT and CDR2 is YYEEEE in the germline V gene. V lost 3 bases to trimming and J lost 1 base; unmatched junction nucleotides: 11. The CDR3 is 17 amino acids. CDR3 protein: CASSSYLSGGRNTEAFF. CDR3 nucleotides: TGTGCCAGCAGCTCCTACCTCTCAGGGGGCAGGAACACTGAAGCTTTCTTT.

J is TRBJ2-2 and V is TRBV4-2; D call uncertain. CDR1 and CDR2 (germline): LGHNA, YNFKEQ. The CDR3 is made up of 16 amino acids. Trimming cost V 4 bases and J 0 bases, with 12 bases left between them. The CDR3: CASSPRSIANTGELFF. In DNA, the CDR3 is TGTGCCAGCAGCCCAAGAAGTATAGCGAACACCGGGGAGCTGTTTTTT.

The V call is TRBV5-1, the J call TRBJ1-2; 11 nucleotides align to TRBD1. V was pared by 4 bases and J by 6 bases, with 11 bases of the junction left unmatched. Germline CDR1 is SGHRS and CDR2 is YFSETQ. The CDR3 is 16 residues long. DNA for the CDR3: TGCGCCAGCAGCCTAGGGACAGGGGGTCCGCTCGATGGCTACACCTTC. As protein: CASSLGTGGPLDGYTF. The entire variable domain, with the rest obtained from reference TRBV5-1 and TRBJ1-2, is as follows: KAGVTQTPRYLIKTRGQQVTLSCSPISGHRSVSWYQQTPGQGLQFLFEYFSETQRNKGNFPGRFSGRQFSNSRSEMNVSTLELGDSALYLCASSLGTGGPLDGYTFGSGTRLTVV.

The chain joins TRBV5-1 to TRBJ1-4; D uncertain. The germline V gene has CDR1 SGHRS and CDR2 YFSETQ. CDR3 length: 15 amino acids. The germline V and J ends were trimmed by 7 bases and 4 bases, with 17 bases remaining between them. The CDR3 DNA reads TGCGCCAGCTGTGTATCGGGTACGAGTAATGAAAAACTGTTTTTT. As protein: CASCVSGTSNEKLFF.

This clone was observed once. This rearrangement joins TRBV2 to TRBJ2-1; the match to TRBD2 covers 8 bases. J was trimmed by 9 bases and V by 7 bases; bases with no gene match: 8. This CDR3 contains 13 residues. Germline assignment: CDR1 SNHLY and CDR2 FYNNEI. CDR3 nucleotides: TGTGCCAGCACGGGGGGGGGCCGCGTTGAGCAGTTCTTC. Its protein is CASTGGGRVEQFF.

The V and J genes are TRBV12-5 and TRBJ2-3; maybe TRBD1 (6 bases). This CDR3 comprises 14 residues. V dropped 7 bases and J dropped 6 bases, with 17 bases sitting between them. Looked up from germline, CDR1 is LGHNT and CDR2 is FRNRAP. In DNA form, the CDR3 reads TGTGCTAGTGAAAGGGAAACAGGGTGGGATACGCAGTATTTT. Its translation is CASERETGWDTQYF.

This clone was observed once. CDR3 in DNA: TGTGCCAGCAGGGACAGGATGGGTTCACCCCTCCACTTT. Its protein is CASRDRMGSPLHF. The chain has TRBV6-5 and TRBJ1-6; 7 positions agree with TRBD1. Trimming cost V 6 bases and J 9 bases; bases outside gene matches: 5. Germline V gene data show CDR1 as MNHEY and CDR2 as SVGAGI. This CDR3 has 13 amino acids.

CDR3 amino acids: CASSFTRTDTQYF. In DNA form, the CDR3 reads TGTGCCAGCAGCTTCACTAGGACAGATACGCAGTATTTT. The chain recombines TRBV7-2 with TRBJ2-3, with a possible D match to TRBD2 (5 bases). The CDR3 is 13 amino acids. Per the germline V gene, CDR1 is SGHTA and CDR2 is FQGNSA. The V gene lost 3 bases and the J gene lost 3 bases, with 7 bases spanning the gap.

V usage is TRBV4-1 and J usage is TRBJ2-3, with 13 nucleotides matching TRBD2. The CDR3 is 17 residues long. Germline loops: CDR1 MGHRA, CDR2 YSYEKL. With 3 bases clipped from V and 1 base from J, the junction kept 4 bases outside the gene matches. The CDR3 sequence is CASSQSGTSGGTDTQYF. The DNA of the CDR3 is TGCGCCAGCAGCCAGTCCGGGACTAGCGGGGGCACAGATACGCAGTATTTT.

This clone was counted only a few times. The chain recombines TRBV3-1 (or the pseudogene TRBV3-2) with TRBJ2-1; D not resolved. Per the germline V gene, CDR1 is LGHDT and CDR2 is YNNKEL (reference sequence). Trimming removed 2 bases from V and 5 bases from J, with 10 bases in between. The CDR3 consists of 14 residues. This chain's CDR3 is CASSQPPLNNEQFF. The CDR3 nucleotides are TGTGCCAGCAGCCAACCCCCCTTAAACAATGAGCAGTTCTTC.

This chain connects TRBV5-6 to TRBJ2-7; 9 nucleotides match TRBD1. Germline assignment: CDR1 SGHDT and CDR2 YYEEEE. This CDR3 is built from 13 residues. Trimming at V came to 8 bases and at J to 1 base, leaving 4 bases not matched to a gene. CDR3 DNA: TGTGCCAGTCTGACAGGGGGATCCTACGAGCAGTACTTC. Translated, it gives CASLTGGSYEQYF.

The rearrangement links TRBV20-1 to TRBJ2-1; TRBD2 might be the D (6 bases). The CDR3 consists of 15 residues. The germline V and J ends were trimmed by 3 bases and 2 bases, with 14 bases remaining between them. CDR1 DFQATT and CDR2 SNEGSKA come from the germline V gene (reference sequence). CDR3 DNA sequence: TGCAGTGCTAGTCCGCTAGCGTCTCCCTACAATGAGCAGTTCTTC. Translating it yields CSASPLASPYNEQFF.

The chain couples TRBV19 to TRBJ2-7; 10 nucleotides align to TRBD2. Germline assignment: CDR1 LNHDA and CDR2 SQIVND (reference sequence). Trimming cost V 2 bases and J 4 bases; bases outside gene matches: 2. The CDR3 runs to 14 residues. CDR3: CASSILAGAYEQYF. DNA of the CDR3: TGTGCCAGTAGTATACTAGCGGGGGCTTACGAGCAGTACTTC.

V gene TRBV4-1 combines with J gene TRBJ2-3, with 8 nucleotides matching TRBD2. The ends lost 0 bases at V and 3 bases at J; junction bases unmatched: 8. CDR1 is MGHRA, CDR2 YSYEKL, per germline. The CDR3 loop spans 17 amino acids. The CDR3 protein is CASSQDSPSGLTDTQYF. Written as DNA, the CDR3 is TGCGCCAGCAGCCAAGATAGTCCTAGCGGGCTGACAGATACGCAGTATTTT.